This T cell receptor beta chain is drawn from a study of beta chain features in type 1 diabetes. Sorting produced populations that all topped 98% purity. TCRB transcripts that were expressed got sequenced, as all of the isolated RNA had been reverse transcribed. Repertoires were generated with immunoSEQ multiplex PCR, while TCRdb's copy carries only in-frame clones and drops some. The table includes roughly 730,000 clones, roughly 12% detected once. Remarks on this clone: The antigen is undetermined.

Study-level results: It was among patients, rather than healthy donors, that naive, central memory and Treg TCRB repertoires appeared more similar. Type 1 diabetes patients showed a moderate but significant shortening of TCRB CDR3s in all four CD4+ subsets.

V was pared by 9 bases and J by 3 bases, with 8 bases of the junction left unmatched. The germline gives CDR1 SGHRS, CDR2 YFSETQ. This CDR3 contains 13 residues. The chain combines TRBV5-1 with TRBJ1-2, with 7 bases that match TRBD1. The clonotype was recovered from a man aged 18 to 29 with type 1 diabetes. Sequencing input: naive CD4+ T cells from blood. The CDR3 DNA sequence: TGCGCCACCAGAGGCACAGGGGACTATGGCTACACCTTC. Residues: CATRGTGDYGYTF.